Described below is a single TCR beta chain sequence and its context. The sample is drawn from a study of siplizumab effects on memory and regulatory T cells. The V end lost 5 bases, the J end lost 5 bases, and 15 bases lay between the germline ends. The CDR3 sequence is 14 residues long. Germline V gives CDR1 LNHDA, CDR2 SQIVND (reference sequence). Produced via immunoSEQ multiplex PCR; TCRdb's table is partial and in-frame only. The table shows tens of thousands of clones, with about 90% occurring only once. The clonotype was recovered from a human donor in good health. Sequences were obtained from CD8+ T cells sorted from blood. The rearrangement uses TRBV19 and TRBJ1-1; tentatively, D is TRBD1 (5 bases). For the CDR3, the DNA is TGTGCCAGTAGTGTGCAGGGTGGAGGGACTGAAGCTTTCTTT. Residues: CASSVQGGGTEAFF.